Shown below are 6 T cell receptor beta chains from a single sample sequenced in a study of technical replicates of blood from a handful of donors. This table comes from immunoSEQ multiplex PCR, and its TCRdb copy is limited to in-frame clones, with some not included. Of roughly 71,000 clones in the sample, around 96% were seen once. Sequencing was carried out using T cells isolated from PBMCs. The receptor source for this set is a human donor in good health.

The rearrangement links TRBV27 to TRBJ1-1; D is possibly TRBD1 (5 bases). Trimming left V 6 bases short and J 3 bases short, with 17 bases between. Germline-derived CDR1 and CDR2 are MNHEY and SMNVEV (reference sequence). The CDR3 has 15 residues. This CDR3 reads CASSRVAGPDTEAFF. The DNA for the CDR3 is TGTGCCAGCAGCCGAGTGGCAGGGCCGGACACTGAAGCTTTCTTT.

V gene TRBV27 combines with J gene TRBJ1-4, with no clear D. Trimming stripped 2 bases from V and 5 bases from J, with 6 bases between. Germline-derived CDR1 and CDR2 are MNHEY and SMNVEV (reference sequence). CDR3 length: 13 amino acids. This chain's CDR3 is CASSLGQNEKLFF. CDR3 in DNA: TGTGCCAGCAGTTTAGGTCAGAATGAAAAACTGTTTTTT.

The CDR3 sequence is CASSLGGFEAFF. The CDR3 region has the DNA TGTGCCAGCAGCTTAGGGGGCTTTGAAGCTTTCTTT. The rearrangement joins TRBV11-2 to TRBJ1-1, with a weak D call TRBD1 (5 bases). This CDR3 spans 12 amino acids. V was pared by 1 base and J by 7 bases, with 7 bases between. The germline CDR1 and CDR2 sequences are SGHAT and FQNNGV.

The rearrangement joins TRBV7-9 to TRBJ2-7; the match to TRBD1 covers 8 bases. This CDR3 has 16 amino acids. CDR1 SEHNR and CDR2 FQNEAQ come from the germline V gene (reference sequence). The V segment lost 4 bases and the J segment 0 bases; nucleotides outside the gene matches: 8. Written as DNA, the CDR3 is TGTGCCAGCAGCTCCCCGGACAGGGTGAGCTCCTACGAGCAGTACTTC. Amino acids: CASSSPDRVSSYEQYF.

The rearrangement links TRBV28 to TRBJ2-6; D unclear. Germline CDR1 is MDHEN and CDR2 is SYDVKM. CDR3 length equals 14 residues. V was clipped by 1 base and J by 1 base, with 2 bases between them. The CDR3 DNA sequence: TGTGCCAGCAGTTTATCTTCTGGGGCCAACGTCCTGACTTTC. It is translated as CASSLSSGANVLTF. Combining the CDR3 with reference TRBV28 and TRBJ2-6 gives the whole variable domain DVKVTQSSRYLVKRTGEKVFLECVQDMDHENMFWYRQDPGLGLRLIYFSYDVKMKEKGDIPEGYSVSREKKERFSLILESASTNQTSMYLCASSLSSGANVLTFGAGSRLTVL.

This sequence joins TRBV10-3 and TRBJ1-3; tentative D call: TRBD1 (6 bases). Germline-derived CDR1 and CDR2 are ENHRY and SYGVKD. The CDR3 loop spans 14 amino acids. Deletions cut 7 bases from V and 0 bases from J, with 10 bases between. The CDR3 nucleotides are TGTGCCATCAACAGGGAAACCTCTGGAAACACCATATATTTT. Translating gives CAINRETSGNTIYF.